This T cell receptor (beta chain) was obtained from a study of a mutant IDH1 vaccine in newly diagnosed glioma. Overall study: Mean patient age was around 40 years; about 60% were male and roughly 38% female. Whole-study results and caveats: Pseudoprogression seemingly bore no relation to changes in top peripheral T cell clonotypes.

This CDR3 is 14 amino acids long. V was cut by 2 bases and J by 7 bases, with 12 bases left in between. The germline V gene has CDR1 SGDLS and CDR2 YYNGEE. As for this clone: The antigen is not known.

Noted time point: baseline, week 1 (first vaccination visit). This sample's treatment: pre-vaccination baseline after standard-of-care therapy. The assay was immunoSEQ multiplex PCR, and TCRdb's table has in-frame clones only and misses some. The data hold tens of thousands of clones, with roughly four fifths observed a single time. The V call is TRBV9, the J call TRBJ1-4; D is undetermined. The receptor was isolated from a man between 40 and 49 years old with glioma. Some clones in this sample may be carry-over from other donors' samples. Here the sequenced sample was PBMCs, taken from a glioma patient treated with radiotherapy, temozolomide or both. DNA for the CDR3: TGTGCCAGCAGCGTGAGCGGGGTGGGTGAAAAACTGTTTTTT. The encoded protein is CASSVSGVGEKLFF. Combining the CDR3 with reference TRBV9 and TRBJ1-4 gives the whole variable domain DSGVTQTPKHLITATGQRVTLRCSPRSGDLSVYWYQQSLDQGLQFLIQYYNGEERAKGNILERFSAQQFPDLHSELNLSSLELGDSALYFCASSVSGVGEKLFFGSGTQLSVL.